This T cell receptor (beta chain) came from a study of human T cells and chemical hapten exposure. Time point reported: patch test 1, 2 weeks after DPC sensitization. Indicated treatment: therapeutic diphenylcyclopropenone sensitization with weekly scalp DPC. Blood collection happened ahead of applying each patch test. TCRdb reprocessed the RACE reads via MiXCR and lists one record per CDR3 protein. The data contain tens of thousands of distinct CDR3 sequences, 9% to 9.5% of them singletons. The material was whole blood, obtained in connection with sensitization to the hapten diphenylcyclopropenone (DPC). The TCR comes from a woman in her thirties or forties with alopecia areata. Some clones in this sample may be carry-over from other donors' samples.

CDR3 protein: CSARWDRQNEQFF. The CDR3 bases are TGCAGTGCTAGGTGGGACAGGCAGAATGAGCAGTTCTTC. The chain joins TRBV20-1 to TRBJ2-1; TRBD1 matches 8 bases. V lost 3 bases and J lost 7; bases outside the gene matches: 5. This CDR3 contains 13 residues. The germline gives CDR1 DFQATT, CDR2 SNEGSKA (reference sequence).